These 13 T cell receptor beta chains were all obtained from the same sample, sequenced in a study of vaccination and CD4 T cells after COVID-19. From the PCR reads, TCRdb called clonotypes with MiXCR, one entry per CDR3 protein. The table includes tens of thousands of distinct CDR3 sequences, around three fifths detected once. The source was CD4+ T cells from blood, collected before SARS-CoV-2 vaccination. The receptors shown here come from a human donor who had recovered from COVID-19.

V and J are TRBV20-1 and TRBJ1-2; TRBD1 matches at 9 bases. Germline V gives CDR1 DFQATT, CDR2 SNEGSKA (reference sequence). This CDR3 is built from 12 residues. J was trimmed by 4 bases and V by 6 bases; bases with no gene match: 3. The CDR3 DNA reads as TGCAGTGCCACAGGGGGCGGCTATGGCTACACCTTC. Translation gives CSATGGGYGYTF.

V usage is TRBV12-3 or TRBV12-4 and J usage is TRBJ1-1; tentative D call: TRBD1 (6 bases). The V end was cut by 7 bases, the J end by 4 bases, with 19 bases between. The CDR3 loop spans 15 amino acids. This chain's CDR3 is CASTSAGGAGTEAFF. CDR3 coding DNA: TGTGCCAGCACTTCGGCCGGGGGGGCCGGCACTGAAGCTTTCTTT.

This clonotype occurred a few times. This sequence joins TRBV20-1 and TRBJ2-7; D uncertain. The V gene lost 3 bases and the J gene lost 7 bases, with 22 bases spanning the gap. Germline values: CDR1 DFQATT, CDR2 SNEGSKA (reference sequence). The CDR3 contains 15 residues. The CDR3 nucleotides are TGCAGTGCTAGCAAGACTGCTGGATTCTCTACGGAGCAGTACTTC. Protein: CSASKTAGFSTEQYF.

This clonotype was observed a handful of times. The chain carries TRBV10-3 and TRBJ2-4; D may correspond to TRBD1 or TRBD2 (5 bases each). The germline V gene has CDR1 ENHRY and CDR2 SYGVKD. The CDR3 totals 13 residues. V was pared by 5 bases and J by 7 bases, with 12 bases between. The CDR3 reads CAISSEEGNIQYF. CDR3 bases: TGTGCCATCAGTAGCGAAGAGGGGAACATTCAGTACTTC.

The chain links TRBV21-1 to TRBJ2-1; TRBD1 reflects the table's D call only, with no check against the DNA. TRBV21-1 is a recognized pseudogene. The CDR3 runs 14 residues. Written as DNA, the CDR3 is TGTGCCAGCAGCAAATCCCTGTCGGGCTGTGAGCAGTTCTTC. It translates to CASSKSLSGCEQFF.

The chain combines TRBV7-9 with TRBJ1-2; D remains ambiguous. Germline CDR1 is SEHNR and CDR2 is FQNEAQ (reference sequence). CDR3 length: 14 residues. Trimming removed 3 bases from V and 6 bases from J, with 14 bases in between. Here the CDR3 reads CASSFWTDFNGYTF. The CDR3 DNA is TGTGCCAGCAGCTTCTGGACGGACTTTAATGGCTACACCTTC. The full variable domain, completed using reference TRBV7-9 and TRBJ1-2, is DTGVSQNPRHKITKRGQNVTFRCDPISEHNRLYWYRQTLGQGPEFLTYFQNEAQLEKSRLLSDRFSAERPKGSFSTLEIQRTEQGDSAMYLCASSFWTDFNGYTFGSGTRLTVV.

This clonotype turned up a few times. The chain couples TRBV6-5 to TRBJ1-5, with D unclear. V lost 2 bases, J lost 4 bases, and 6 bases lay in between. The CDR3 consists of 13 residues. Germline CDR1 reads MNHEY; CDR2 reads SVGAGI. CDR3 coding DNA: TGTGCCAGCAGTTACCGCCTAAATCAGCCCCAGCATTTT. This gives the protein CASSYRLNQPQHF.

The V gene is TRBV6-5, the J gene TRBJ1-6; D gene ambiguous. The CDR3 loop spans 17 amino acids. The germline CDR1 and CDR2 sequences are MNHEY and SVGAGI. V lost 1 base to trimming and J lost 0 bases, with 10 bases between them. For the CDR3, the DNA is TGTGCCAGCAGTTACTATGGGAGGAGCTCCTATAATTCACCCCTCCACTTT. Translated, it gives CASSYYGRSSYNSPLHF.

This clonotype occurred a few times. V and J are TRBV20-1 and TRBJ2-2; no clear D. Germline V CDR1 and CDR2: DFQATT, SNEGSKA (reference sequence). V was trimmed by 6 bases and J by 7 bases, leaving 15 bases between them. The CDR3 loop spans 13 amino acids. CDR3 sequence: CSAPRSENGELFF. The CDR3 region has the DNA TGCAGTGCCCCGCGCAGTGAGAACGGGGAGCTGTTTTTT.

This clonotype was detected a few times. Written as DNA, the CDR3 is TGTGCCAGTAGTATGGGGGCGGATCAGCCCCAGCATTTT. Translating it yields CASSMGADQPQHF. The rearrangement uses TRBV19 and TRBJ1-5; TRBD1 might be the D (6 bases). The V gene lost 3 bases and the J gene lost 5 bases, with 8 bases spanning the gap. Germline assignment: CDR1 LNHDA and CDR2 SQIVND (reference sequence). This CDR3 is built from 13 residues.

The chain employs TRBV20-1 and TRBJ1-5; 8 bases line up with TRBD1. Germline V gene data show CDR1 as DFQATT and CDR2 as SNEGSKA (reference sequence). V lost 6 bases and J lost 7; bases outside the gene matches: 11. The CDR3 contains 14 residues. This CDR3 is CSATSGQGGQPQHF. The CDR3 region has the DNA TGCAGTGCAACCTCCGGACAGGGAGGACAGCCCCAGCATTTT.

The chain has TRBV6-2 or TRBV6-3 and TRBJ2-3; tentatively, D is TRBD1 (6 bases). CDR3 size: 14 residues. Germline CDR1 and CDR2: MNHEY and SVGEGT. Between the trimmed V and J ends, which lost 8 bases and 4 bases, there was a span of 16 bases. DNA for the CDR3: TGTGCCAGCGGCCCTCTCTGGGGGCCAGATACGCAGTATTTT. Translation gives CASGPLWGPDTQYF.

The rearrangement joins TRBV7-9 to TRBJ2-3, with 10 nucleotides matching TRBD2. Germline loops: CDR1 SEHNR, CDR2 FQNEAQ (reference sequence). CDR3 length: 16 amino acids. Losses at the gene ends were 4 bases for V and 5 bases for J; bases not matched to a gene: 9. CDR3 residues: CASSSKAGGPLDTQYF. CDR3 nucleotides: TGTGCCAGCAGCTCAAAAGCGGGAGGGCCACTAGATACGCAGTATTTT. The variable domain in full, with the rest retrieved from reference TRBV7-9 and TRBJ2-3, is DTGVSQNPRHKITKRGQNVTFRCDPISEHNRLYWYRQTLGQGPEFLTYFQNEAQLEKSRLLSDRFSAERPKGSFSTLEIQRTEQGDSAMYLCASSSKAGGPLDTQYFGPGTRLTVL.